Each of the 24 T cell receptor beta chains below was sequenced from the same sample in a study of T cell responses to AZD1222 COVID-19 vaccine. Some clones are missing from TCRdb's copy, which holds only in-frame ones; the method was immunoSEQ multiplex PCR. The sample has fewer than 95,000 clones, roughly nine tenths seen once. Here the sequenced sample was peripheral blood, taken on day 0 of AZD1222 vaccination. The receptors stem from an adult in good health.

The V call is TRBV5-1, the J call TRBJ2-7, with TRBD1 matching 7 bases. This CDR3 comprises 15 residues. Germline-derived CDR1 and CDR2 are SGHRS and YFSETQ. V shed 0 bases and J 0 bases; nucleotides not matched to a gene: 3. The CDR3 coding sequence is TGCGCCAGCAGCTTGGTTCAGGGGGACTCCTACGAGCAGTACTTC. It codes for CASSLVQGDSYEQYF.

For the CDR3, the DNA is TGCAGTGCTGGACTCAGGGGGGGTCAGTACTTC. Amino acids: CSAGLRGGQYF. The chain combines TRBV20-1 with TRBJ2-4; D may match TRBD1 or TRBD2 (7 bases each). The ends were cut back, 5 bases at V and 12 bases at J, with 14 bases in the middle. The V gene's germline CDR1 is DFQATT and CDR2 SNEGSKA (reference sequence). This CDR3 is 11 amino acids long.

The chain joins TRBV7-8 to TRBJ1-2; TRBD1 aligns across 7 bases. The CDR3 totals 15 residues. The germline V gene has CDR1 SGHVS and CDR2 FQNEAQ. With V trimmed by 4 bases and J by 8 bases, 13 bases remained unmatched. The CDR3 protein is CASSSSPTGTWGYTF. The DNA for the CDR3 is TGTGCCAGCAGCTCCTCTCCGACAGGGACGTGGGGCTACACCTTC.

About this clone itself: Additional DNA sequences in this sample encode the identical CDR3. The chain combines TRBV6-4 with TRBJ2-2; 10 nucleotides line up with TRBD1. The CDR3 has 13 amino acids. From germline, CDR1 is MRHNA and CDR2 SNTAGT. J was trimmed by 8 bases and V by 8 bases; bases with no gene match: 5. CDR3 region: CASAGQGTGELFF. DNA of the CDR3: TGTGCCAGCGCGGGACAGGGGACTGGGGAGCTGTTTTTT.

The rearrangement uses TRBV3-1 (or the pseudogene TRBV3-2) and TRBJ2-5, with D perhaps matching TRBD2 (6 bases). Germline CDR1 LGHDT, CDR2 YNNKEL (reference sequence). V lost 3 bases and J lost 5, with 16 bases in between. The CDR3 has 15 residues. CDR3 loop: CASSHPRGRVETQYF. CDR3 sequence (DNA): TGTGCCAGCAGCCATCCGCGGGGACGGGTGGAGACCCAGTACTTC.

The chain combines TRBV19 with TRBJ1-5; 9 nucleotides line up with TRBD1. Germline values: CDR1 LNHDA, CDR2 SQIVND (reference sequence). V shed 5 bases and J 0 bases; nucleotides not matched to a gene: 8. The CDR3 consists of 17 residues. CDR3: CASSLGQGQYSNQPQHF. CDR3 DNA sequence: TGTGCCAGTAGTCTGGGACAGGGACAATATAGCAATCAGCCCCAGCATTTT.

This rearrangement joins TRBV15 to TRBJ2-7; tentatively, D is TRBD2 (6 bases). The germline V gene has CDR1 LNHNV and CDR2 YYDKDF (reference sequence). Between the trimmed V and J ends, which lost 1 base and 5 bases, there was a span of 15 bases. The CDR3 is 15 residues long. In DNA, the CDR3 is TGTGCCACCAGCAGAGCTAGCGAGCCCCTTGACGAGCAGTACTTC. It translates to CATSRASEPLDEQYF.

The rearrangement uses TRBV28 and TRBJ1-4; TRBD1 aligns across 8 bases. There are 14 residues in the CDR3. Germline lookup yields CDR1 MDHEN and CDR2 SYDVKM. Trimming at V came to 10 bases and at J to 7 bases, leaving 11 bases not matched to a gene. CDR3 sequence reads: CATLPTGAAEKLFF. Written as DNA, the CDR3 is TGTGCCACTCTCCCGACAGGGGCAGCTGAAAAACTGTTTTTT.

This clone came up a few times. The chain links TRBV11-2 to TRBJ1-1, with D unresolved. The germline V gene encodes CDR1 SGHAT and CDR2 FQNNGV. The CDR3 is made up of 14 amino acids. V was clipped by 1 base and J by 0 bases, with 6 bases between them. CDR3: CASSLAAMNTEAFF. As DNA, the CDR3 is TGTGCCAGCAGCTTAGCCGCGATGAACACTGAAGCTTTCTTT.

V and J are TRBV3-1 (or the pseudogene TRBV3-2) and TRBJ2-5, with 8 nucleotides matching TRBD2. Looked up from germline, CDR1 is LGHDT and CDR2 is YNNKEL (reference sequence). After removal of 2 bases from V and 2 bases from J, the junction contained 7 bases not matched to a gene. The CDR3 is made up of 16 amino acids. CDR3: CASSQRGGTSQETQYF. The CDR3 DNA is TGTGCCAGCAGCCAAAGGGGGGGGACTAGTCAAGAGACCCAGTACTTC.

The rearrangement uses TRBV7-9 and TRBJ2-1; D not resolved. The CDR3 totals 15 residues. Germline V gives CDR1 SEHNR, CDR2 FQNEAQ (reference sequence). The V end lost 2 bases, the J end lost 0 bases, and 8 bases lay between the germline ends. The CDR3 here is CASSLKEHSYNEQFF. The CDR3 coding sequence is TGTGCCAGCAGCTTAAAGGAGCACTCCTACAATGAGCAGTTCTTC.

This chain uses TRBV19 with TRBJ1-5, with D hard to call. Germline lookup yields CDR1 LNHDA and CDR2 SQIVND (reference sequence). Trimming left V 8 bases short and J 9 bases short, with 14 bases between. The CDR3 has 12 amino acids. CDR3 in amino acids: CASGPQEGPQHF. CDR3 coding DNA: TGTGCCAGTGGTCCTCAGGAAGGGCCCCAGCATTTT.

The chain's CDR3 is CASSFWDRENTGELFF. DNA of the CDR3: TGTGCCAGCAGCTTTTGGGACAGGGAGAACACCGGGGAGCTGTTTTTT. This sequence joins TRBV28 and TRBJ2-2; 9 positions match TRBD1. The CDR3 is 16 residues long. V trimming: 6 bases; J trimming: 1 base; junction bases outside the gene matches: 6. CDR1 is MDHEN and CDR2 is SYDVKM in the germline V gene.

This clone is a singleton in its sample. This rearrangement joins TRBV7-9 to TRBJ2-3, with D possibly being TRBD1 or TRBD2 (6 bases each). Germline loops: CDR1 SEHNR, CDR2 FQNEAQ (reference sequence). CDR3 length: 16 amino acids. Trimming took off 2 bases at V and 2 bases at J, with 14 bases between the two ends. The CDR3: CASSLSDRGDTDTQYF. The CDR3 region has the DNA TGTGCCAGCAGCTTATCAGATAGGGGGGACACAGATACGCAGTATTTT. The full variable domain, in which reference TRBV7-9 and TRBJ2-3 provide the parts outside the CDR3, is DTGVSQNPRHKITKRGQNVTFRCDPISEHNRLYWYRQTLGQGPEFLTYFQNEAQLEKSRLLSDRFSAERPKGSFSTLEIQRTEQGDSAMYLCASSLSDRGDTDTQYFGPGTRLTVL.

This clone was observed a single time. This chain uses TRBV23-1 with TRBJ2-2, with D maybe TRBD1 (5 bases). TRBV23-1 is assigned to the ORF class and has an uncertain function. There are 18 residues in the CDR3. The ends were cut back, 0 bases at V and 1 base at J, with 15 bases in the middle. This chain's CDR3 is CASSQSWPTVQNTGELFF. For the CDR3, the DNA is TGCGCCAGCAGTCAATCCTGGCCGACAGTGCAGAACACCGGGGAGCTGTTTTTT.

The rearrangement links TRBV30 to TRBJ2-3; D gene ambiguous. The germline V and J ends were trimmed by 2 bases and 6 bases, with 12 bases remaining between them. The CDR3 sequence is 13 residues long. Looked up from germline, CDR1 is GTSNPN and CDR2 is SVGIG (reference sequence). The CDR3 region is CAWSLHHGDTQYF. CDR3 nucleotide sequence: TGTGCCTGGAGTTTACACCACGGGGATACGCAGTATTTT.

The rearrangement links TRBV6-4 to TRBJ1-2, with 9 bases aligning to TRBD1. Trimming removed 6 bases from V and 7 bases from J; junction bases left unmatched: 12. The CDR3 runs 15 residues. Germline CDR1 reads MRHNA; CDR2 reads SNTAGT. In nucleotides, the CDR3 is TGTGCCAGCAGCAAACAGGGGGCGTCAGGAGGTGGCTACACCTTC. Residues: CASSKQGASGGGYTF.

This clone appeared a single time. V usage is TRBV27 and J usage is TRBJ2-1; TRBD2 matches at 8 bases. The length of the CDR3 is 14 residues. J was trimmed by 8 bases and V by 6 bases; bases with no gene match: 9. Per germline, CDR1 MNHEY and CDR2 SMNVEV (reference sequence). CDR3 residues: CASSPGLGRYEQFF. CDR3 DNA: TGTGCCAGCAGCCCGGGACTAGGACGGTATGAGCAGTTCTTC.

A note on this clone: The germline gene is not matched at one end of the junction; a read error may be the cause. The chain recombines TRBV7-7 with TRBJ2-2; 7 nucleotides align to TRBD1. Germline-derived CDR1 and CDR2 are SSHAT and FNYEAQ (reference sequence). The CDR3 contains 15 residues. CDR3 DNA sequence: TGTGCTAGCAGCCTTGGACAGGTTAACACCGGGGAGCTGTTTTTT. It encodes CASSLGQVNTGELFF.

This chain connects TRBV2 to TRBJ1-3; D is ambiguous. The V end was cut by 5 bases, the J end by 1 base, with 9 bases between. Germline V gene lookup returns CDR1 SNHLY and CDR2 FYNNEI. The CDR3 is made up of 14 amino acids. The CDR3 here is CASSTVSSGNTIYF. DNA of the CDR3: TGTGCCAGCAGTACCGTTAGTTCTGGAAACACCATATATTTT.

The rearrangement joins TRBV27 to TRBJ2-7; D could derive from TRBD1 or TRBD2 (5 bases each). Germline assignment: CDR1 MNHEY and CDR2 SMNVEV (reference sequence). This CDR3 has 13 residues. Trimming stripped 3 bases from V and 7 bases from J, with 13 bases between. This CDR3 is CASSLSVGDEQYF. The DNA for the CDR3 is TGTGCCAGCAGTTTGTCGGTGGGGGATGAGCAGTACTTC.

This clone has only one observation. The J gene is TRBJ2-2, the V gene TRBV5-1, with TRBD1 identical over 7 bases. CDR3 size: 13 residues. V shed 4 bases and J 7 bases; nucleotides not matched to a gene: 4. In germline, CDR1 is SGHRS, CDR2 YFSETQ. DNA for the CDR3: TGCGCCAGCAGCCCACAGGGGATCGGGGAGCTGTTTTTT. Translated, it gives CASSPQGIGELFF.

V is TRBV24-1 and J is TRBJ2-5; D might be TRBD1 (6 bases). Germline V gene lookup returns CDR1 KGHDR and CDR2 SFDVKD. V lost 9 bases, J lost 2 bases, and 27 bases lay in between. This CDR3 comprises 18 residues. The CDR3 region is CATADVRKGGSNQETQYF. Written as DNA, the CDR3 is TGTGCCACCGCGGACGTGCGCAAAGGGGGATCTAATCAAGAGACCCAGTACTTC.

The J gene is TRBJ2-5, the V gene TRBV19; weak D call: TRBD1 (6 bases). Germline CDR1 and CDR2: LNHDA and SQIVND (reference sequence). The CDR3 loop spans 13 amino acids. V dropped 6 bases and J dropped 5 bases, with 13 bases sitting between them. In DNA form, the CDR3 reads TGTGCCAGTAGACCAGGGGCAGTCGAGACCCAGTACTTC. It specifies CASRPGAVETQYF.